What follows are 3 T cell receptor beta chains derived from one specimen sequenced in a study of cytomegalovirus exposure and HLA in healthy donors. Here immunoSEQ multiplex PCR was the method, and the copy in TCRdb shows in-frame clones only, minus some. The sample contains about 110,000 clones, approximately 89% of which appear only once. The sample comprised PBMCs. These receptors were collected from a woman younger than 30 in good health and CMV-seronegative.

The chain combines TRBV6-6 with TRBJ2-1; perhaps TRBD2 as D (9 bases). Germline loops: CDR1 MNHNY, CDR2 SVGAGI (reference sequence). Trimming stripped 7 bases from V and 9 bases from J, with 22 bases between. This CDR3 comprises 15 residues. The CDR3 loop is CASNRGTSLRGEQFF. CDR3 nucleotide sequence: TGTGCCAGCAACAGGGGGACTAGCCTCCGAGGTGAGCAGTTCTTC.

V and J are TRBV27 and TRBJ2-1, with a possible D match to TRBD2 (5 bases). The CDR3 has 14 amino acids. V was cut by 4 bases and J by 9 bases, with 16 bases left in between. Germline values: CDR1 MNHEY, CDR2 SMNVEV (reference sequence). CDR3 protein: CASSSSLPWGEQFF. DNA of the CDR3: TGTGCCAGCAGTTCTAGCCTCCCTTGGGGTGAGCAGTTCTTC.

The genes are TRBV30 and TRBJ2-5, with a weak D call TRBD2 (6 bases). Germline-derived CDR1 and CDR2 are GTSNPN and SVGIG (reference sequence). V was trimmed by 7 bases and J by 3 bases, leaving 9 bases between them. CDR3 length: 11 residues. CDR3 loop: CALGLEETQYF. In DNA, the CDR3 is TGTGCCTTGGGACTTGAAGAGACCCAGTACTTC.